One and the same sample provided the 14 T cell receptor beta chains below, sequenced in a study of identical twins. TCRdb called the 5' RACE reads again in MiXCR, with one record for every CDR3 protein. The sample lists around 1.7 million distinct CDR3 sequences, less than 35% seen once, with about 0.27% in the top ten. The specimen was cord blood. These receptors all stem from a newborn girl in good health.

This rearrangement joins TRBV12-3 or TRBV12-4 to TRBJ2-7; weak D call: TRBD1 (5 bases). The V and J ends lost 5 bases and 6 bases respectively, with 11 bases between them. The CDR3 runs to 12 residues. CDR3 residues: CASSRAGAEQYF. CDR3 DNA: TGTGCCAGCAGTCGAGCTGGGGCCGAGCAGTACTTC.

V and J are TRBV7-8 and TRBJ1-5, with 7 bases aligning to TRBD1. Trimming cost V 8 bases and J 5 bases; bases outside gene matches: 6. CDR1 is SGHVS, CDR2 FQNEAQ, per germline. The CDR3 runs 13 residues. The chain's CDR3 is CASRQGTHQPQHF. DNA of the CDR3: TGTGCCAGCCGACAGGGAACCCATCAGCCCCAGCATTTT.

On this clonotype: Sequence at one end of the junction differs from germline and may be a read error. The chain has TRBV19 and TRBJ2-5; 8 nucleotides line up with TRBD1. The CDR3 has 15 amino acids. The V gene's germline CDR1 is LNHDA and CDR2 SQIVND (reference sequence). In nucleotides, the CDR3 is TGTGCCAGTAGTATAGTCGGACAGGGTCAAGGGACCCAGTACTTC. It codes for CASSIVGQGQGTQYF.

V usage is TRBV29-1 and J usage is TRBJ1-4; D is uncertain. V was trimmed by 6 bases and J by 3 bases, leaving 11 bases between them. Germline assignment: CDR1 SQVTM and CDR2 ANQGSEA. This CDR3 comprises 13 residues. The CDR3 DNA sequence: TGCAGCGTCTCGTTAGGTGCTAATGAAAAACTGTTTTTT. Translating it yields CSVSLGANEKLFF.

CDR3 sequence (DNA): TGTGCCACCAGTGATTTAGGGGACAACCAAGAGACCCAGTACTTC. The encoded protein is CATSDLGDNQETQYF. The chain uses TRBV24-1 and TRBJ2-5, with a tentative D call TRBD1 (6 bases). The germline V and J ends were trimmed by 1 base and 0 bases, with 8 bases remaining between them. The CDR3 is made up of 15 amino acids. Germline CDR1 is KGHDR and CDR2 is SFDVKD.

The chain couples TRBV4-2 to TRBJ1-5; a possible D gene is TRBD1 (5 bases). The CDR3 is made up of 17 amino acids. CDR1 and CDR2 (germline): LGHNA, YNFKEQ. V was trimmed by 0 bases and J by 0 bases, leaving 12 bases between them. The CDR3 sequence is CASSQEVQGYSNQPQHF. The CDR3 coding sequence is TGTGCCAGCAGCCAAGAGGTCCAGGGATATAGCAATCAGCCCCAGCATTTT.

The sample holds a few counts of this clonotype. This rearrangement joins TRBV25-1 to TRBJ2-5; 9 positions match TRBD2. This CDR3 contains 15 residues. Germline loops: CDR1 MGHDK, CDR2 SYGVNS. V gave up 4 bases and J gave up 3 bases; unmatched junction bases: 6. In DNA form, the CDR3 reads TGTGCCAGCAGTGGCCTAGCGGGGTGGGAAGAGACCCAGTACTTC. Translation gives CASSGLAGWEETQYF.

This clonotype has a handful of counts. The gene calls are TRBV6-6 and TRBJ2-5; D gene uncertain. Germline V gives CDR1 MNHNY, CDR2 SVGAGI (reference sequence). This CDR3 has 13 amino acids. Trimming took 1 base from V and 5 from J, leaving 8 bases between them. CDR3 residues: CASSYWVRETQYF. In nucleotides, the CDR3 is TGTGCCAGCAGTTACTGGGTGAGGGAGACCCAGTACTTC.

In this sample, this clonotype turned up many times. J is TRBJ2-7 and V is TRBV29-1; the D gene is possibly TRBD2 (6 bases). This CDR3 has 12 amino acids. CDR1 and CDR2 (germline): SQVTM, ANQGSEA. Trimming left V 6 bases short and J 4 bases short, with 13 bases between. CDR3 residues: CSVQTGGYEQYF. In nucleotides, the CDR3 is TGCAGCGTACAGACTGGGGGGTACGAGCAGTACTTC.

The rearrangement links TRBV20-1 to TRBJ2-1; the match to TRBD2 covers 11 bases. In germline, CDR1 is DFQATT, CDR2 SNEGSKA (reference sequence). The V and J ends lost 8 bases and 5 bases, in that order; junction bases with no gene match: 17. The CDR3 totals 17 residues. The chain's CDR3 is CSPRGVSGRERHNEQFF. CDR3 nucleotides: TGCAGTCCCCGGGGGGTTAGCGGGAGGGAGAGGCACAATGAGCAGTTCTTC.

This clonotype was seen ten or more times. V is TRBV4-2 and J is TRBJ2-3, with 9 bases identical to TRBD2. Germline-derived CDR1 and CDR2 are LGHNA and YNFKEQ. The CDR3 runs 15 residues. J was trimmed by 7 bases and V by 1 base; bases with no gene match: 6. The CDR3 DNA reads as TGTGCCAGCAGCCAAGGGAGGACTAGCGTATATACGCAGTATTTT. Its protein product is CASSQGRTSVYTQYF.

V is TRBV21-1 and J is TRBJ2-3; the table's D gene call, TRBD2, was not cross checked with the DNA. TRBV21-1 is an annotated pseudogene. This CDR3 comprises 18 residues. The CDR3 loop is CASSTTSGRVPCTDTQYF. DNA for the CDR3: TGTGCCAGCAGCACGACTAGCGGGAGGGTCCCCTGCACAGATACGCAGTATTTT.

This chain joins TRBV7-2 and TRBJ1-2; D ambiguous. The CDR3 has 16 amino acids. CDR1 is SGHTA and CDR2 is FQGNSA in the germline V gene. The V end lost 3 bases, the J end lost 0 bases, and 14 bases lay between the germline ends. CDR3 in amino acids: CASSFGIHRTNYGYTF. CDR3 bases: TGTGCCAGCAGCTTCGGGATCCATCGTACTAACTATGGCTACACCTTC.

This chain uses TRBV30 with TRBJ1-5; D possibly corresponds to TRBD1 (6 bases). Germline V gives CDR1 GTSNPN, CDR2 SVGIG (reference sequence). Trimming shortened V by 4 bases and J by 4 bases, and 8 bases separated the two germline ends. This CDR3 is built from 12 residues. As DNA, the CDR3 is TGTGCCTGGAAGAGGGGGAATCAGCCCCAGCATTTT. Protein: CAWKRGNQPQHF.